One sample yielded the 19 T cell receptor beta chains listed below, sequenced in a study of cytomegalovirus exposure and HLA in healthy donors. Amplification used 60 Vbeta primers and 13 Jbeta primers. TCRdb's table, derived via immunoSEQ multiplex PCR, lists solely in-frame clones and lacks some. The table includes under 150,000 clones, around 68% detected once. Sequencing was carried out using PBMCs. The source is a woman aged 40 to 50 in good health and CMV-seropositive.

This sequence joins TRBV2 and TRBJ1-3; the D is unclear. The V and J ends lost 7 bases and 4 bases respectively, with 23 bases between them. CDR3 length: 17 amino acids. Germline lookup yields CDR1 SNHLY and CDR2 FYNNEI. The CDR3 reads CASTQAAGGNRGNTIYF. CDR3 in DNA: TGTGCCAGCACCCAAGCCGCCGGAGGGAATAGGGGAAACACCATATATTTT.

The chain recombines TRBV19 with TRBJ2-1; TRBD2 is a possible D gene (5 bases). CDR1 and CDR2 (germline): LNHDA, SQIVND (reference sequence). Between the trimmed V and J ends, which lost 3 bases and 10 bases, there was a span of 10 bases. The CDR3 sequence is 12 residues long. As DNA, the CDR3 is TGTGCCAGTAGTATGACGGACTTGGAGCAGTTCTTC. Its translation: CASSMTDLEQFF.

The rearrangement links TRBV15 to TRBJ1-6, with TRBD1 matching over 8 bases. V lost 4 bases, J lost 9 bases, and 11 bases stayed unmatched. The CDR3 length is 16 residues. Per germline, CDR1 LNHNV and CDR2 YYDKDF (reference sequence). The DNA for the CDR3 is TGTGCCACCAGCACAGAAAAGACAGGGGTTCGTTCACCCCTCCACTTT. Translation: CATSTEKTGVRSPLHF.

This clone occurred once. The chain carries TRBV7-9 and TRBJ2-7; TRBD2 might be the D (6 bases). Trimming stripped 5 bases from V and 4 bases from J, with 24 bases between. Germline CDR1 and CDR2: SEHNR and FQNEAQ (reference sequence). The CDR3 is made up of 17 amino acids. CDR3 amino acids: CASSQKAPLGTSYEQYF. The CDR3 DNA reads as TGTGCCAGCAGCCAAAAGGCCCCCTTAGGGACTTCATACGAGCAGTACTTC.

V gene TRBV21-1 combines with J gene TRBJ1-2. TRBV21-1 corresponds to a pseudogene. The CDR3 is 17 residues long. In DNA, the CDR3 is TGTGCCAGCAGCAAAGGTCCCTACGGGGAAACTAACTATGGCTACACCTTC. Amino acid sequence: CASSKGPYGETNYGYTF.

This chain's CDR3 is CASSSWGGSTDTQYF. The CDR3 DNA is TGTGCCAGCAGTTCCTGGGGGGGGAGCACAGATACGCAGTATTTT. This chain uses TRBV6-5 with TRBJ2-3; 7 nucleotides agree with TRBD2. Germline V gives CDR1 MNHEY, CDR2 SVGAGI. With V trimmed by 4 bases and J by 0 bases, 4 bases remained unmatched. The CDR3 length is 15 residues.

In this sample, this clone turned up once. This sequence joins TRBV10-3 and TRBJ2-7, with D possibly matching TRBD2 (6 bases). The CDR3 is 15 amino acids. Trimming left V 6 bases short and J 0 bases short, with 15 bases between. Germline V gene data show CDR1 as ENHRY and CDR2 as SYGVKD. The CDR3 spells CAISQAEGASYEQYF. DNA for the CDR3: TGTGCCATCAGCCAGGCGGAGGGAGCCTCCTACGAGCAGTACTTC.

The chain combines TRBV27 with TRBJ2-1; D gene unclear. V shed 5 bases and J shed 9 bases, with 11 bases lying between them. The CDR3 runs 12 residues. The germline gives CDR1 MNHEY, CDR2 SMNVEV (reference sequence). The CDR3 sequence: CASSTRMGEQFF. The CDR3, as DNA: TGTGCCAGCAGTACGCGGATGGGTGAGCAGTTCTTC.

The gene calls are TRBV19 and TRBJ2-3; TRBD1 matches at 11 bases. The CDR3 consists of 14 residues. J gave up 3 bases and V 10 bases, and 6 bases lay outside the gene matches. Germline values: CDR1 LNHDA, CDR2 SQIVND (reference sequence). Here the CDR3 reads CATGDRGRTDTQYF. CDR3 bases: TGTGCCACCGGGGACAGGGGGAGGACAGATACGCAGTATTTT.

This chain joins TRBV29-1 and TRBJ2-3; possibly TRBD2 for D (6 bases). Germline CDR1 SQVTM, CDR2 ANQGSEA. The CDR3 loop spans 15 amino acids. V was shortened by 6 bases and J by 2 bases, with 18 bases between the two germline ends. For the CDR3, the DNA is TGCAGCGTCGCCTCCGGGGCGGGAATCACAGATACGCAGTATTTT. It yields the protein CSVASGAGITDTQYF.

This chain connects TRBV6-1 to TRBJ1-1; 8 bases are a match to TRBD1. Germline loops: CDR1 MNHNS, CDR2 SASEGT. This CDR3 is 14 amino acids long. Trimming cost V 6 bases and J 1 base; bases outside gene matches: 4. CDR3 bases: TGTGCCAGCAGGCAGGGGGCAACGAACACTGAAGCTTTCTTT. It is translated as CASRQGATNTEAFF.

The CDR3 here is CASSLKPFGKETQYF. In DNA, the CDR3 is TGTGCCAGCAGTTTGAAGCCCTTCGGGAAAGAGACCCAGTACTTC. The rearrangement joins TRBV6-6 to TRBJ2-5; the D gene is possibly TRBD2 (5 bases). Germline V gives CDR1 MNHNY, CDR2 SVGAGI (reference sequence). Deletions cut 4 bases from V and 3 bases from J, with 15 bases between. The CDR3 spans 15 residues.

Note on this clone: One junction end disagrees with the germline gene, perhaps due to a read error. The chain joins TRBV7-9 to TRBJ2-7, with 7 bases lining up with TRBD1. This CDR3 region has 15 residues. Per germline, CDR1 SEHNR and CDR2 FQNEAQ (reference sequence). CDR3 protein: CSSSNHNRGLHEQYF. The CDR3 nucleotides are TGTTCCAGCAGCAACCATAACAGGGGCCTCCACGAGCAGTACTTC.

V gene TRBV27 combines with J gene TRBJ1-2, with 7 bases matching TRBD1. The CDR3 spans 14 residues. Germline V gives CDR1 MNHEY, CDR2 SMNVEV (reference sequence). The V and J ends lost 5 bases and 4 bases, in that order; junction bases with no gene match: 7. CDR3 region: CASSQLGTAYGYTF. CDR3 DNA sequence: TGTGCCAGCAGTCAATTGGGGACAGCCTATGGCTACACCTTC.

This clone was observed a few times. The CDR3 loop is CSVETSGGATDTQYF. For the CDR3, the DNA is TGCAGCGTTGAAACTAGCGGGGGGGCCACAGATACGCAGTATTTT. V is TRBV29-1 and J is TRBJ2-3; 13 bases map to TRBD2. V lost 2 bases to trimming and J lost 2 bases; unmatched junction nucleotides: 1. The germline V gene has CDR1 SQVTM and CDR2 ANQGSEA. The CDR3 loop spans 15 amino acids.

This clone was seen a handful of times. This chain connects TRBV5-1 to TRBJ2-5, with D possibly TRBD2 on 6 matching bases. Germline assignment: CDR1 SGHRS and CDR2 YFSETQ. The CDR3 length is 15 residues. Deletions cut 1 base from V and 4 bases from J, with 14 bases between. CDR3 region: CASSLFGTLGETQYF. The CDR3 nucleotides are TGCGCCAGCAGCTTGTTTGGGACTCTCGGAGAGACCCAGTACTTC.

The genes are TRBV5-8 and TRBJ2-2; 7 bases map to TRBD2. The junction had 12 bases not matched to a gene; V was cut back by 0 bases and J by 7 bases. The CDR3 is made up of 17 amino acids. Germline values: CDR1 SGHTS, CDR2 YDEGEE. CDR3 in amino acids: CASSLALGRRGIGELFF. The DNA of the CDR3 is TGTGCCAGCAGCTTGGCCCTCGGGAGGCGGGGAATCGGGGAGCTGTTTTTT.

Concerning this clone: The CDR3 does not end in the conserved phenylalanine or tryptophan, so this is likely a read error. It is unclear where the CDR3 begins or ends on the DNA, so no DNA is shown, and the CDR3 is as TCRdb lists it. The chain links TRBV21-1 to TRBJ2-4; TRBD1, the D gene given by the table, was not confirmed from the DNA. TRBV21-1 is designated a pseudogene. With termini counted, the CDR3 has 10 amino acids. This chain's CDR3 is CASNLKWALR.

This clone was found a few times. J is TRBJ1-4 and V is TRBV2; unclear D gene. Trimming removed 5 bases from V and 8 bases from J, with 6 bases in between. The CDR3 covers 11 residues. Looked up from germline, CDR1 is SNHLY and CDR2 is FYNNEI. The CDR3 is CASSYSEKLFF. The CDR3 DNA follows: TGTGCCAGCAGTTACAGCGAAAAACTGTTTTTT.